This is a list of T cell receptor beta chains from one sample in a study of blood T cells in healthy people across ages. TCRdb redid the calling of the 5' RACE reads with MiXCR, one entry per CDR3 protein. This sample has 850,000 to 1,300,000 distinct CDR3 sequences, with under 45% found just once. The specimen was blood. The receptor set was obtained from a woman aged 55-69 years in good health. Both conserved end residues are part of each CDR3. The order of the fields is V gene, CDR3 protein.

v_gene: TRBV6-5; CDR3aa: CANQGEREAYYEQYF
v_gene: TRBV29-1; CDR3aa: CSVEEGGIKEKLFF
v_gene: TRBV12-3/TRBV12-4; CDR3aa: CASSLGREYGYTF
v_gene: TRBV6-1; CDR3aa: CASSLGTGVFYNEQYF
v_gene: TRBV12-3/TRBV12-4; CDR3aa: CASTQGHSTDTQYF
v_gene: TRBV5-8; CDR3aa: CASHPGTVTYNEQFF
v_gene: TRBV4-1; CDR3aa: CASSSRGPIFNEQFF
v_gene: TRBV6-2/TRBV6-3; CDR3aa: CASSGGWRFNEQFF
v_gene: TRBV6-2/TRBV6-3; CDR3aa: CASSYSVARRGRSNEKLFF
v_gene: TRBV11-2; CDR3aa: CASSIISPSTNYGYTF
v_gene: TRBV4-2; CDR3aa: CASSQGGQYGHEQYF
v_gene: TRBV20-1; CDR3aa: CSSSSGTNPQFF
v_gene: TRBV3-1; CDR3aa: CASSQRGYQETQYF
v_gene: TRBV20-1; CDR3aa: CSARQLAGVREQFF
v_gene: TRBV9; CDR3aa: CASSVGTSGSNEQFF
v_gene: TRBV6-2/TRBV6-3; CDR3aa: CASSYGASGFSYDEQFF
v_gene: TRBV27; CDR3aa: CASPTTSEGDTQYF
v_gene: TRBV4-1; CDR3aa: CASSPPGGTNTGELFF
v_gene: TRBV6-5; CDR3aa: CASSYSELAGGVQYF
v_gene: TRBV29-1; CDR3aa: CSVSPGLAQYEQYF
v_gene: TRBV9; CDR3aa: CASSVVGSETQYF
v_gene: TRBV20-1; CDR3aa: CSAHYGNEQYF
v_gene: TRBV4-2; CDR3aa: CASSQVAEIAGVRQYF
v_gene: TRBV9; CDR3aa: CASSARLATSTDTQYF
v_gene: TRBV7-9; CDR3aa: CASSRLEQFF
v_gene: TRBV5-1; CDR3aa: CASSVDRGMSYEQYF
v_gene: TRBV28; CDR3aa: CASSSRGYGNQPQHF
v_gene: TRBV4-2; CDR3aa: CASSQLSGRAGDTQYF
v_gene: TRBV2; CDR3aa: CAKGEAGVDEQFF
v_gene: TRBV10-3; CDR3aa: CAISESFRDGDGEQYF
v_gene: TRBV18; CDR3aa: CASSPSTGGEGYTF
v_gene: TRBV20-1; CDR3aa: CSVRREGPDTQYF
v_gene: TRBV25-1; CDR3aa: CASRRLGELFF
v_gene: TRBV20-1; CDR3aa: CSALSRTSGYNEQFF
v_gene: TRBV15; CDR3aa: CATSRGPETQYF
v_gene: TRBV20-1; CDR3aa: CSARDSTASTHPWGYF
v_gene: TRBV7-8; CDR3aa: CASSLHRGSHEALYEQYF